These T cell receptor beta chains were read from a single sample in a study of cytomegalovirus exposure and HLA in healthy donors. Only in-frame clones appear in the TCRdb table, and some are missing; sequencing was by immunoSEQ multiplex PCR. Counted here are more than 70,000 clones, 65% to 70% occurring once; the ten biggest clones make up 7.6%. Sequenced sample: PBMCs. The receptors stem from a man in his forties in good health and CMV-seropositive. CDR3s include the opening cysteine and the closing phenylalanine or tryptophan. Each record gives: D gene, clone size, V gene, CDR3 length, J gene, CDR3 DNA, CDR3 protein. The D gene is left open where the match is weak. Only part of the rows carry a size: once, few, many, or a class if the clone is expanded.

>.|few|TRBV10-3|13|TRBJ2-3
TGTGCCATCAGTGAACCCCTAGCGAATACGCAGTATTTT
CAISEPLANTQYF
>.|.|TRBV5-1|16|TRBJ1-4
TGCGCCAGCAGCTTGGATCCCGGGACACCTAATGAAAAACTGTTTTTT
CASSLDPGTPNEKLFF
>.|.|TRBV29-1|12|TRBJ2-3
TGCAGCGCGCCCCCACAGGGAAATACGCAGTATTTT
CSAPPQGNTQYF
>TRBD1|.|TRBV10-3|14|TRBJ2-2
TGTGCCATCAGTGGGACAGGGTCCACCGGGGAGCTGTTTTTT
CAISGTGSTGELFF
>.|.|TRBV29-1|12|TRBJ1-1
TGCAGCGTCGCTAGCAGTTCCACTGAAGCTTTCTTT
CSVASSSTEAFF
>TRBD2|.|TRBV4-1|16|TRBJ2-3
TGCGCCAGCAGCCCATTACTAGCGCCTGTCACAGATACGCAGTATTTT
CASSPLLAPVTDTQYF
>.|.|TRBV15|12|TRBJ1-1
TGTGCCACCAGGTACGGGAACACTGAAGCTTTCTTT
CATRYGNTEAFF
>TRBD1|few|TRBV10-3|15|TRBJ1-1
TGTGCCATCAGTGGCCGGACAGGCTCGAACACTGAAGCTTTCTTT
CAISGRTGSNTEAFF
>TRBD2|.|TRBV5-6|18|TRBJ2-5
TGTGCCAGCAGCTTTAAATTTGGGACGGTCGGGGGGCAAGAGACCCAGTACTTC
CASSFKFGTVGGQETQYF
>.|.|TRBV11-2|15|TRBJ1-4
TGTGCCAGCAGCTTAGATAACCCGACGGGGGGAAAACTGTTTTTT
CASSLDNPTGGKLFF
>TRBD2|few|TRBV5-1|14|TRBJ2-1
TGCGCCAGCAGCACCTGGACTAGAGACAATGAGCAGTTCTTC
CASSTWTRDNEQFF
>.|once|TRBV30|13|TRBJ1-6
TGTGCCTGGAGTCCAACCGACAGTTCACCCCTCCACTTT
CAWSPTDSSPLHF
>.|.|TRBV5-4|12|TRBJ1-2
TGTGCCAGCAGCAGGCGGGGGGATGGCTACACCTTC
CASSRRGDGYTF
>TRBD1|.|TRBV10-3|13|TRBJ2-7
TGTGCCATCGGGGGGACAGGGACTTACGAGCAGTACTTC
CAIGGTGTYEQYF
>TRBD1|.|TRBV6-5|16|TRBJ1-5
TGTGCCAGCAGTTCGGAGGGGGCTCCTTCTTATCAGCCCCAGCATTTT
CASSSEGAPSYQPQHF
>TRBD1|few|TRBV2|16|TRBJ1-4
TGTGCCAGCAGAGACAGAACAGGGGGAGTACGAGAAAAACTGTTTTTT
CASRDRTGGVREKLFF
>TRBD2|.|TRBV7-2|14|TRBJ2-1
TGTGCCAGCAGCTTAGCGGGGGGGTTTGGTGAGCAGTTCTTC
CASSLAGGFGEQFF
>.|few|TRBV20-1|11|TRBJ1-1
TGCAGTGCTAGAGTGGGCAGGGAAGCTTTCTTT
CSARVGREAFF
>.|few|TRBV11-2|15|TRBJ1-5
TGTGCCAGCAGCTTAGACCCAGGGAGGAATCAGCCCCAGCATTTT
CASSLDPGRNQPQHF
>TRBD1|few|TRBV28|14|TRBJ1-4
TGTGCCAGCAGACAAGGACAGGCCTCCGAAAAACTGTTTTTT
CASRQGQASEKLFF
>TRBD1|.|TRBV9|14|TRBJ2-7
TGTGCCAGCAGCGTAGGGGACAGTGCCTACGAGCAGTACTTC
CASSVGDSAYEQYF
>.|.|TRBV30|13|TRBJ2-2
TGTGCCTGGAGTGTTGGGGGGACCGGGGAGCTGTTTTTT
CAWSVGGTGELFF
>.|.|TRBV10-3|14|TRBJ1-1
TGTGCCATCAGTGAGTCGGGGCGTAACACTGAAGCTTTCTTT
CAISESGRNTEAFF
>.|.|TRBV5-6|14|TRBJ2-3
TGTGCCAGCAGCTCCGGGACTTTCACAGATACGCAGTATTTT
CASSSGTFTDTQYF
>.|.|TRBV5-1|15|TRBJ1-5
TGCGCCAGCAGCTCCTTAGGGGGTCGAGATCAGCCCCAGCATTTT
CASSSLGGRDQPQHF
>.|.|TRBV4-3|17|TRBJ1-1
TGCGCCAGCAGCCAGGGCGTAACAGGGATAAGGAACACTGAAGCTTTCTTT
CASSQGVTGIRNTEAFF
>.|many|TRBV2|13|TRBJ1-1
TGTGCCAGCAGGCTTGGCATGAACACTGAAGCTTTCTTT
CASRLGMNTEAFF
>.|.|TRBV6-1|14|TRBJ2-7
TGTGCCAGCAGAACCGAAAAAGCCACCTACGAGCAGTACTTC
CASRTEKATYEQYF
>TRBD1|.|TRBV6-5|15|TRBJ1-6
TGTGCCAGCAGACGGGGACAGGGAGTTGGGTCACCCCTCCACTTT
CASRRGQGVGSPLHF
>TRBD2|.|TRBV5-4|18|TRBJ2-2
TGTGCCAGCAGCTCCGGGACTAGCGGGAGGGGGTTCACCGGGGAGCTGTTTTTT
CASSSGTSGRGFTGELFF
>TRBD1|.|TRBV5-4|14|TRBJ1-1
TGTGCCAGCAGCCTCGGACAGGGGCGAACTGAAGCTTTCTTT
CASSLGQGRTEAFF
>.|.|TRBV25-1|15|TRBJ1-1
TGTGCCAGCACCAAAACCGGGGGGCGGGCCACTGAAGCTTTCTTT
CASTKTGGRATEAFF
>.|.|TRBV6-6|14|TRBJ1-1
TGTGCCAGCAGCCCAGGGGTTCTGAACACTGAAGCTTTCTTT
CASSPGVLNTEAFF
>.|once|TRBV7-2|13|TRBJ2-7
TGTGCCAGCAGCTTTTCGGAGTCCTACGAGCAGTACTTC
CASSFSESYEQYF
>.|.|TRBV18|15|TRBJ1-3
TGTGCCAGCTCACCCCGAGGGAACTCTGGAAACACCATATATTTT
CASSPRGNSGNTIYF
>.|once|TRBV5-4|17|TRBJ2-1
TGTGCCAGCAGCCCCCTGGGCGGGACCCTCTCCTACAATGAGCAGTTCTTC
CASSPLGGTLSYNEQFF
>TRBD2|.|TRBV7-9|17|TRBJ2-5
TGTGCCAGCAGCTTAGGGGGCCGCGGGGGGGCCCCCGAGACCCAGTACTTC
CASSLGGRGGAPETQYF
>.|.|TRBV7-9|12|TRBJ1-1
TGTGCCAGCAGCTTTGAGTTCACTGAAGCTTTCTTT
CASSFEFTEAFF
>TRBD1|.|TRBV6-5|15|TRBJ1-5
TGTGCCAGCAGTTACTCGGGACAGGGCGATCAGCCCCAGCATTTT
CASSYSGQGDQPQHF
>TRBD1|.|TRBV14|16|TRBJ2-2
TGTGCCAGCAGCCAAACAGGGGGCCTAGACACCGGGGAGCTGTTTTTT
CASSQTGGLDTGELFF
>.|.|TRBV2|15|TRBJ2-7
TGTGCCAGCAGGGCCAGACACCTTCCTCCCTACGAGCAGTACTTC
CASRARHLPPYEQYF
>TRBD1|.|TRBV4-3|16|TRBJ1-4
TGCGCCAGCAGCCAAGGATCGGGACAGGGTGGCGAAAAACTGTTTTTT
CASSQGSGQGGEKLFF
>.|.|TRBV30|13|TRBJ2-2
TGTGCCTGGAGTGTACAGGTGGACGGGGAGCTGTTTTTT
CAWSVQVDGELFF
>.|.|TRBV7-2|14|TRBJ1-1
TGTGCCAGCAGCCCGAACAGGGTCAACACTGAAGCTTTCTTT
CASSPNRVNTEAFF
>TRBD2|.|TRBV5-1|19|TRBJ2-5
TGCGCCAGCAGCTTACGTCGGGGACTAGCGGGAGGGACACAAGAGACCCAGTACTTC
CASSLRRGLAGGTQETQYF
>TRBD1|.|TRBV6-1|14|TRBJ2-7
TGTGCCAGCAGACCGACAGGGCGCTCCTACGAGCAGTACTTC
CASRPTGRSYEQYF
>.|.|TRBV5-1|13|TRBJ2-7
TGCGCCAGCAGAGTAACAGGATCCTACGAGCAGTACTTC
CASRVTGSYEQYF
>.|.|TRBV27|14|TRBJ2-5
TGTGCCAGCAGTTATCTAGGAAATCCAGAGACCCAGTACTTC
CASSYLGNPETQYF
>.|.|TRBV29-1|12|TRBJ1-1
TGCAGCGTGGCGCACACAGCTTTTGAAGCTTTCTTT
CSVAHTAFEAFF
>.|.|TRBV20-1|11|TRBJ2-5
TGCAGTGCTAGACCTGAAGAGACCCAGTACTTC
CSARPEETQYF
>.|.|TRBV4-2|14|TRBJ1-2
TGTGCCAGCAGCCGCAAAGACAGCCTCTATGGCTACACCTTC
CASSRKDSLYGYTF